Listed below are T cell receptor beta chains from one sample, sequenced in a study of shared T cell receptors in the human thymus. Data came from immunoSEQ multiplex PCR; TCRdb stores just in-frame clones and leaves some out. Here the sample spans under 700,000 clones, around 78% being singletons. These sequences were also reported in another study, on human thymus T cells.

Sequencing was carried out using thymocytes. Receptors were obtained from a boy younger than two with a congenital heart defect. Both conserved end residues are part of each CDR3. D genes are given only for firm matches. Some rows have no size entry. The others give once, few or many, or a class for an expanded clone.

cdr3_nt cdr3_aa v_call d_call clone_size j_call
TGTGCCAGCAGTTTAATGCGGAGGTACGAGCAGTACTTC CASSLMRRYEQYF TRBV27 - - TRBJ2-7
TGTGCCAGCAGCTTGAGTTTCGTTCGGTTTTCGAACACTGAAGCTTTCTTT CASSLSFVRFSNTEAFF TRBV5-4 - once TRBJ1-1
TGTGCCGGCAGTGGGGCAGACGGCACAGATACGCAGTATTTT CAGSGADGTDTQYF TRBV19 - few TRBJ2-3
TGCGCCAGCAGCCAAGAAGTTGGGACTAGCGGTAGCACAGATACGCAGTATTTT CASSQEVGTSGSTDTQYF TRBV4-3 TRBD2 - TRBJ2-3
TGTGCCAGCAGCGTGGGACTAGCGGGAGAGACCCAGTACTTC CASSVGLAGETQYF TRBV9 TRBD2 - TRBJ2-5
TGTGCCTGGAGCCAACCCCCGGACAGGGGGGGCTCTGAAGCTTTCTTT CAWSQPPDRGGSEAFF TRBV30 TRBD1 - TRBJ1-1
TGTGCCAGCAGAGAGACTAGCAGTTCCTACGAGCAGTACTTC CASRETSSSYEQYF TRBV27 TRBD2 - TRBJ2-7
TGTGCCTGGAGCGCCCCCGAAAGAGAGGGCCTATACGAGCAGTACTTC CAWSAPEREGLYEQYF TRBV30 - - TRBJ2-7
TGTGCCGCTTCGACAGGGGGCCGGGGCTACACCTTC CAASTGGRGYTF TRBV2 TRBD1 few TRBJ1-2
TGTGCCAGCAGGAAAACAGGTTCCGGCTACACCTTC CASRKTGSGYTF TRBV27 - - TRBJ1-2
TGCAGTGCTAGAGAGGGCAGGATAGCTTTCTTT CSAREGRIAFF TRBV20-1 - - TRBJ1-1
TGTGCCAGCAGTGAAGAGGGACAGGGAAAGTTGTGGGACGAGCAGTACTTC CASSEEGQGKLWDEQYF TRBV6-1 TRBD1 - TRBJ2-7
TGTGCCAGTAGTCCGCACGAGGGATTGGATAACTATGGCTACACCTTC CASSPHEGLDNYGYTF TRBV19 - - TRBJ1-2
TGCGCCAGCAGCTTGGCCGGGACAGGGGGCATCCGGGGGGATACGCAGTATTTT CASSLAGTGGIRGDTQYF TRBV5-1 TRBD1 - TRBJ2-3
TGTGCCTGGAGTGTACGGGGAGGAGGCGGGGACCCCCGGGATGAGCAGTTCTTC CAWSVRGGGGDPRDEQFF TRBV30 - - TRBJ2-1
TGCGCCAGCAGCCAGAGCGGGAGGGGGGACAATGAGCAGTTCTTC CASSQSGRGDNEQFF TRBV4-1 TRBD2 - TRBJ2-1
TGCAGCGTTGAAGAGGGATTCGCGGGACAGGGGTCCTACGAGCAGTACTTC CSVEEGFAGQGSYEQYF TRBV29-1 TRBD1 - TRBJ2-7
TGTGCCAGCAGCTTCGGGGAAGGAGAGACCCAGTACTTC CASSFGEGETQYF TRBV7-7 - - TRBJ2-5
TGTGCCAGCAGTTTATCGGACAGGGCGTCCCTTGAAGCTTTCTTT CASSLSDRASLEAFF TRBV28 TRBD1 few TRBJ1-1
TGTGCCAGCAGCCTTACAGGGAACACTGAAGCTTTCTTT CASSLTGNTEAFF TRBV7-9 - - TRBJ1-1
TGTGCCAGCACCCCCGGGAGGTTAGATACGCAGTATTTT CASTPGRLDTQYF TRBV28 TRBD2 few TRBJ2-3
TGTGCCAGTAGGTTGACAGGGAGAAACGGCTACACCTTC CASRLTGRNGYTF TRBV19 TRBD1 - TRBJ1-2
TGTGCCAGCAGCTTTCTCCCCCCCAGGGAACGCGAGCAGTACTTC CASSFLPPREREQYF TRBV5-8 - - TRBJ2-7